These 14 T cell receptor beta chains share one sample of origin, sequenced in a study of post-analysis software for immune sequencing data. Study-wide results and caveats: Among roughly 5 TRBV segments more frequent in patients than controls were TRBV5-6, TRBV5-1 and TRBV20-1.

Unique molecular identifiers tagged the TCR beta cDNA libraries. TCRdb analysed the PCR reads with MiXCR anew, one entry per CDR3 protein. This sample has about 570,000 distinct CDR3 sequences, with 30% to 40% found just once. Antigen specificity for these receptors is unknown. Specimen: blood. The source of these receptors is a girl under 18 with multiple sclerosis.

V usage is TRBV7-9 and J usage is TRBJ1-1, with D unclear. Germline assignment: CDR1 SEHNR and CDR2 FQNEAQ (reference sequence). The CDR3 runs to 13 residues. The V gene lost 3 bases and the J gene lost 2 bases, with 7 bases spanning the gap. For the CDR3, the DNA is TGTGCCAGCAGCTTCGCACACAACACTGAAGCTTTCTTT. Translating it yields CASSFAHNTEAFF. Based on the CDR3 plus reference TRBV7-9 and TRBJ1-1, the full variable domain is DTGVSQNPRHKITKRGQNVTFRCDPISEHNRLYWYRQTLGQGPEFLTYFQNEAQLEKSRLLSDRFSAERPKGSFSTLEIQRTEQGDSAMYLCASSFAHNTEAFFGQGTRLTVV.

With regard to this clonotype: Since no conserved phenylalanine or tryptophan closes the CDR3, a read error is the likely cause. The genes are TRBV27 and TRBJ2-4; 9 bases line up with TRBD1. The J call is uncertain, as TRBJ2-7 better fits the DNA end. This CDR3 has 15 amino acids. Germline V gene sequence: CDR1 MNHEY, CDR2 SMNVEV (reference sequence). The CDR3 DNA sequence: TGTGCCAGCAGTTCTTCCGGGACAGGGCAATACGAGCAGTACTGC. This sequence encodes CASSSSGTGQYEQYC.

The V call is TRBV6-2 or TRBV6-3, the J call TRBJ1-5; 7 bases line up with TRBD1. The CDR3 totals 15 residues. Germline loops: CDR1 MNHEY, CDR2 SVGEGT. The V and J ends lost 6 bases and 4 bases, in that order; junction bases with no gene match: 9. Here the CDR3 DNA reads TGTGCCAGCAGCCCCCGGGACAGCCCTAATCAGCCCCAGCATTTT. This encodes CASSPRDSPNQPQHF.

V and J are TRBV6-6 and TRBJ2-7, with 12 bases lining up with TRBD1. The germline V gene encodes CDR1 MNHNY and CDR2 SVGAGI (reference sequence). With 6 bases clipped from V and 6 bases from J, the junction kept 15 bases outside the gene matches. The CDR3 contains 17 residues. The CDR3 protein is CASSTNHLGQGAVEQYF. Here the CDR3 DNA reads TGTGCCAGCAGCACCAACCACCTGGGACAGGGGGCTGTCGAGCAGTACTTC.

This chain links TRBV5-1 with TRBJ2-7; 7 bases map to TRBD1. The CDR3 is made up of 14 amino acids. Germline V gene lookup returns CDR1 SGHRS and CDR2 YFSETQ. V lost 4 bases and J lost 2; bases outside the gene matches: 6. The CDR3 reads CASSPYRGAYEQYF. Here the CDR3 DNA reads TGCGCCAGCAGCCCATACAGGGGAGCCTACGAGCAGTACTTC.

The chain is built from TRBV4-1 and TRBJ2-5; D is unclear. Germline V CDR1 and CDR2: MGHRA, YSYEKL. Trimming took off 4 bases at V and 0 bases at J, with 9 bases between the two ends. The CDR3 sequence is 14 residues long. The CDR3 region is CASSRDSYQETQYF. DNA for the CDR3: TGCGCCAGCAGCCGCGACTCCTACCAAGAGACCCAGTACTTC.

The rearrangement uses TRBV21-1 and TRBJ1-2; the D call of TRBD1 is as the table states it, not checked on the DNA. TRBV21-1 is a pseudogene segment. The CDR3 runs 13 residues. The CDR3, as DNA: TGTGCCAGCAGCGAGGACAGAGATGGAAGCTACACCTTC. Protein: CASSEDRDGSYTF.

Turning to this clonotype: An end of the junction does not agree with germline; a read error may underlie this. The chain is built from TRBV9 and TRBJ2-5, with TRBD1 as a possible D gene (5 bases). This CDR3 has 14 amino acids. CDR1 SGDLS and CDR2 YYNGEE come from the germline V gene. The CDR3, as DNA: TGTGCCTGCAGCGTAGAACCAGGGATGGAGACCCAGTACTTC. The encoded protein is CACSVEPGMETQYF.

The chain combines TRBV29-1 with TRBJ1-1, with D possibly being TRBD1 (6 bases). Trimming stripped 7 bases from V and 4 bases from J, with 19 bases between. This CDR3 spans 14 amino acids. Germline V gene sequence: CDR1 SQVTM, CDR2 ANQGSEA. As DNA, the CDR3 is TGCAGCGCCTCGTCCCAGGGAGGGGGCACTGAAGCTTTCTTT. Translated: CSASSQGGGTEAFF.

This clonotype was counted between two and nine times. The chain links TRBV5-1 to TRBJ2-7, with D perhaps matching TRBD2 (6 bases). This CDR3 comprises 16 residues. Deletions cut 0 bases from V and 3 bases from J, with 16 bases between. CDR1 is SGHRS, CDR2 YFSETQ, per germline. This chain's CDR3 is CASSLAQGGLHYEQYF. DNA of the CDR3: TGCGCCAGCAGCTTGGCTCAGGGAGGTCTCCACTACGAGCAGTACTTC.

V and J are TRBV7-9 and TRBJ2-7, with 12 nucleotides matching TRBD2. With 5 bases clipped from V and 2 bases from J, the junction kept 7 bases outside the gene matches. This CDR3 has 16 amino acids. The germline gives CDR1 SEHNR, CDR2 FQNEAQ (reference sequence). The CDR3, as DNA: TGTGCCAGCAGCCTGCGGACTAGCGGGGCCGCCTACGAGCAGTACTTC. Its translation is CASSLRTSGAAYEQYF.

This chain uses TRBV20-1 with TRBJ2-1; TRBD2 aligns across 15 bases. CDR3 length: 15 residues. The V and J ends lost 3 bases and 5 bases, in that order; junction bases with no gene match: 2. Germline CDR1 reads DFQATT; CDR2 reads SNEGSKA (reference sequence). CDR3 nucleotide sequence: TGCAGTGCTAGGGGACTAGCGGGGGGTGACAATGAGCAGTTCTTC. As protein: CSARGLAGGDNEQFF.

The gene calls are TRBV5-1 and TRBJ2-3, with a possible D match to TRBD1 (5 bases). V lost 2 bases and J lost 4, with 11 bases in between. In germline, CDR1 is SGHRS, CDR2 YFSETQ. CDR3 length: 14 residues. The CDR3 DNA follows: TGCGCCAGCAGCTTTTACAGGCAAGCAGATACGCAGTATTTT. Amino acid sequence: CASSFYRQADTQYF.

The chain is built from TRBV6-1 and TRBJ1-5; no firm D call. The germline gives CDR1 MNHNS, CDR2 SASEGT. The CDR3 runs to 13 residues. V shed 1 base and J shed 10 bases, with 11 bases lying between them. CDR3 DNA: TGTGCCAGCAGTGAAGTTCGGAGTGGACCCCAGCATTTT. Its protein product is CASSEVRSGPQHF.